Included here is one TCR beta chain sequence, with context. Its antigen remains unknown. Study-level findings and limits: Tumor Treg TCRs overlapped most with tumor naive CD4+ cells.

TCRdb passed the 5' RACE reads through MiXCR, listing each CDR3 protein once. The table shows about 41,000 distinct CDR3 sequences, with over 25% occurring only once. The CDR3 consists of 11 residues. CDR1 and CDR2 from the germline V gene are DFQATT and SNEGSKA (reference sequence). Trimming cost V 0 bases and J 7 bases, with 4 bases left between them. The chain recombines TRBV20-1 with TRBJ2-1; no clear D. Sequences were obtained from memory CD4+ T cells sorted from a lymph node. Subset indicated: memory CD4+ T cells, CD4+CD45RO+CD25-. This TCR was recovered from a female donor with breast cancer. The DNA of the CDR3 is TGCAGTGCTAGAGATTCAAATGAGCAGTTCTTC. The encoded protein is CSARDSNEQFF.